This T cell receptor beta chain was sequenced in a study of T cell responses to AZD1222 COVID-19 vaccine. Study observations and caveats: Increased Spike-specific TCR breadth and depth were observed after two AZD1222 doses. The donor cohort was predominantly white British with a female majority, and clonal diversity may have been underestimated.

Germline V CDR1 and CDR2: MGHDK, SYGVNS. This CDR3 region has 14 residues. Trimming cost V 6 bases and J 5 bases; bases outside gene matches: 4. Of note for this clone: Its antigen is not identified.

Assay used: immunoSEQ multiplex PCR; TCRdb lists only in-frame clones, some missing. Of over 150,000 clones in the sample, over 85% were seen once. Sequencing used peripheral blood, obtained 28 days after the second dose of the MenACWY control vaccine. The J gene is TRBJ1-4, the V gene TRBV25-1; 9 bases match TRBD1. This sequence originates from an adult who received the MenACWY meningococcal vaccine as a control. The CDR3 DNA reads TGTGCCAGCAGGGAAGACAGGGGGAATGAAAAACTGTTTTTT. Its translation is CASREDRGNEKLFF.